What follows describes a single T cell receptor beta chain. The antigen is unknown. The record originates from a study of T cells in localized non-small cell lung cancer. Overall study results and limits: Heterogeneity within the tumor remains possible, as just one region underwent sequencing.

Generated by immunoSEQ multiplex PCR, the TCRdb table keeps only in-frame clones and is missing some. In the table there are 55,000 to 75,000 clones, less than 90% of which are singletons. Trimming removed 3 bases from V and 7 bases from J; junction bases left unmatched: 6. Germline assignment: CDR1 KGHSH and CDR2 LQKENI. CDR3 length: 14 residues. The chain joins TRBV18 to TRBJ1-2, with 9 nucleotides matching TRBD1. Material: peripheral blood, obtained before any cancer treatment. The TCR sequence derives from a male donor at least 60 years old with stage III squamous cell lung carcinoma. CDR3 coding DNA: TGTGCCAGCTCACCGGGGGACAGGGATAGTGGCTACACCTTC. Translation: CASSPGDRDSGYTF.